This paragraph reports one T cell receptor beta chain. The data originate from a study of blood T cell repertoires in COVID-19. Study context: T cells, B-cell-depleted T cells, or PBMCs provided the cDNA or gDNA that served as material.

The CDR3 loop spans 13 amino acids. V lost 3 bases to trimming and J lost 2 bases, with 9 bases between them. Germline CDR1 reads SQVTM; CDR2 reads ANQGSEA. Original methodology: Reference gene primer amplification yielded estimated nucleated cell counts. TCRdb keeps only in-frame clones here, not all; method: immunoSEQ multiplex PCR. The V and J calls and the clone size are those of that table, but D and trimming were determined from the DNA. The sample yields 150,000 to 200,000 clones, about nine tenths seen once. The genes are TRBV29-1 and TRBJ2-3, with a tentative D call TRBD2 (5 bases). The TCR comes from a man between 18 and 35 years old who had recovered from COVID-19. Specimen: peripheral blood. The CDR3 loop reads CSVDERHTDTQYF. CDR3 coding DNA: TGCAGCGTTGATGAGCGGCACACAGATACGCAGTATTTT.